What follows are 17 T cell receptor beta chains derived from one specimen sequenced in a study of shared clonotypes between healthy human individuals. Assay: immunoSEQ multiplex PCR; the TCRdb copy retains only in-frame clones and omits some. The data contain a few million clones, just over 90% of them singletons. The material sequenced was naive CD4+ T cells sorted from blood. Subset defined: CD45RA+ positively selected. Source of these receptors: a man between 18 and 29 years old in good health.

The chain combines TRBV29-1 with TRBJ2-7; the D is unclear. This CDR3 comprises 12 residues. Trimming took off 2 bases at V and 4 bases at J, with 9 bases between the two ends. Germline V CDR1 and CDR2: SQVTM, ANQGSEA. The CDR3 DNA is TGCAGCGTTGAACTCACTGAGTACGAGCAGTACTTC. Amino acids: CSVELTEYEQYF.

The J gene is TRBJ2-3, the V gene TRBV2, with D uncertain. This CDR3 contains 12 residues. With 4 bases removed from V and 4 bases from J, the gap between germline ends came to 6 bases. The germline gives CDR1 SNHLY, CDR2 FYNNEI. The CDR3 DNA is TGTGCCAGCAGTGGAGTTGCAGATACGCAGTATTTT. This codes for CASSGVADTQYF.

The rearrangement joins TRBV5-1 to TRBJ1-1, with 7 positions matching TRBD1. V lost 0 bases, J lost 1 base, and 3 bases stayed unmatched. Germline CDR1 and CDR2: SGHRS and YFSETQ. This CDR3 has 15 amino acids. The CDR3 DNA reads TGCGCCAGCAGCTTGGGACAGGGCTGGAACACTGAAGCTTTCTTT. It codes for CASSLGQGWNTEAFF.

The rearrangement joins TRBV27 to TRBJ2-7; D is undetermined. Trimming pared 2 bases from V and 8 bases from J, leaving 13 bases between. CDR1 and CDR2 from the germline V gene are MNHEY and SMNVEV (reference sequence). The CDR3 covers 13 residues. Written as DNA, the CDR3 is TGTGCCAGCAGTTTAGCCCCGAATTATCAGCAGTACTTC. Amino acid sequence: CASSLAPNYQQYF.

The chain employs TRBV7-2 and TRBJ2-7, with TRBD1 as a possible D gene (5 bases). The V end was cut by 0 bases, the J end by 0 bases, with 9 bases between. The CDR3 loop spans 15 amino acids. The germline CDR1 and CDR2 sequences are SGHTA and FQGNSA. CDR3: CASSLAPGNSYEQYF. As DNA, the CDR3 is TGTGCCAGCAGCTTAGCCCCAGGGAACTCCTACGAGCAGTACTTC.

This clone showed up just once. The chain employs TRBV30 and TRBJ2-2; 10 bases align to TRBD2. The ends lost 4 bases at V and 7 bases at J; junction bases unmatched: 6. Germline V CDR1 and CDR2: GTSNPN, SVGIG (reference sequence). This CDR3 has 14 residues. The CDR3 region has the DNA TGTGCCTGGACTAGCGGGGGAACGGGCGGGGAGCTGTTTTTT. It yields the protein CAWTSGGTGGELFF.

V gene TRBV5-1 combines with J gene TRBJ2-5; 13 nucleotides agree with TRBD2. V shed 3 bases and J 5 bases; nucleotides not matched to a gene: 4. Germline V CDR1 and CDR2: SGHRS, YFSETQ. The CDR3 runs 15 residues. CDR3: CASSWTSGSWETQYF. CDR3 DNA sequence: TGCGCCAGCAGCTGGACTAGCGGGAGTTGGGAGACCCAGTACTTC.

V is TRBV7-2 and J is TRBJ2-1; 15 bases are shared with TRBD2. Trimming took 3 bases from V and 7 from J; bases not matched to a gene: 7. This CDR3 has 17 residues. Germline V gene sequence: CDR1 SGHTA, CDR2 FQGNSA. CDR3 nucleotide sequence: TGTGCCAGCAGCTTCAAAGGACTAGCGGGAGGGCCGAATGAGCAGTTCTTC. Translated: CASSFKGLAGGPNEQFF.

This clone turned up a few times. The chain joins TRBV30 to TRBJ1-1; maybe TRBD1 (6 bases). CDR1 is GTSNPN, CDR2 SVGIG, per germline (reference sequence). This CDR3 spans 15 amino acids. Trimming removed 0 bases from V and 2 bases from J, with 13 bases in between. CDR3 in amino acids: CAWSVTGLPNTEAFF. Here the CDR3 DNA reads TGTGCCTGGAGTGTAACAGGGCTCCCTAACACTGAAGCTTTCTTT. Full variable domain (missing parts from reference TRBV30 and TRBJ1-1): SQTIHQWPATLVQPVGSPLSLECTVEGTSNPNLYWYRQAAGRGLQLLFYSVGIGQISSEVPQNLSASRPQDRQFILSSKKLLLSDSGFYLCAWSVTGLPNTEAFFGQGTRLTVV.

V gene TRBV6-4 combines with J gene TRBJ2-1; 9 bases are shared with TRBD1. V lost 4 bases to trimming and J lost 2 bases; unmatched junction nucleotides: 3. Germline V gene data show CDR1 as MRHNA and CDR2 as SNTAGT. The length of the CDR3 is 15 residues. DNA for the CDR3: TGTGCCAGCAGTGGACAGGGGGGGACCTACAATGAGCAGTTCTTC. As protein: CASSGQGGTYNEQFF.

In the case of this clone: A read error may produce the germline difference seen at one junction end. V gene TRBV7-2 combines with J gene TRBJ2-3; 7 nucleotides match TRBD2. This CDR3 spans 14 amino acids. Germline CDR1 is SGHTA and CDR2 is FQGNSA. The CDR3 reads CASSLGGSKDTQYF. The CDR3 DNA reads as TGTGCCAGCAGCTTAGGCGGGAGCAAAGATACGCAGTATTTT. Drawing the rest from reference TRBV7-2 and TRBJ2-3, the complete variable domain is GAGVSQSPSNKVTEKGKDVELRCDPISGHTALYWYRQSLGQGLEFLIYFQGNSAPDKSGLPSDRFSAERTGGSVSTLTIQRTQQEDSAVYLCASSLGGSKDTQYFGPGTRLTVL.

This chain's CDR3 is CASSPRPGRATNEKLFF. The CDR3 coding sequence is TGTGCCAGCTCACCACGTCCTGGGAGGGCGACTAATGAAAAACTGTTTTTT. The rearrangement uses TRBV18 and TRBJ1-4; D gene unclear. This CDR3 is 17 amino acids long. Germline lookup yields CDR1 KGHSH and CDR2 LQKENI. V lost 1 base and J 2 bases, leaving 14 bases between the germline ends.

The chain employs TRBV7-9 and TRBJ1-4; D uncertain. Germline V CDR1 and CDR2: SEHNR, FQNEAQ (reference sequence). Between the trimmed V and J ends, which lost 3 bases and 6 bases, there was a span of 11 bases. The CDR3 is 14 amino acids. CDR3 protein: CASSFRREDEKLFF. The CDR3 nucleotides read TGTGCCAGCAGCTTTAGAAGGGAGGATGAAAAACTGTTTTTT. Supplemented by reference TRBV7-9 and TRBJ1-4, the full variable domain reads DTGVSQNPRHKITKRGQNVTFRCDPISEHNRLYWYRQTLGQGPEFLTYFQNEAQLEKSRLLSDRFSAERPKGSFSTLEIQRTEQGDSAMYLCASSFRREDEKLFFGSGTQLSVL.

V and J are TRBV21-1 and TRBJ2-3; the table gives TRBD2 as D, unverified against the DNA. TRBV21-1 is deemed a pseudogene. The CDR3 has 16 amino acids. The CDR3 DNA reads TGTGCCAGCAGAGCCGATAGCGGCACCGGGGGAGATACGCAGTATTTT. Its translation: CASRADSGTGGDTQYF.

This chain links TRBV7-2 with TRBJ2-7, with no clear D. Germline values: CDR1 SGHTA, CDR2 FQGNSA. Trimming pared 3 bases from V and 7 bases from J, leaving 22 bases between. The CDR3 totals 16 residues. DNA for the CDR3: TGTGCCAGCAGCTTCCCGCCCTACCACCCCTCGCGAGAGCAGTACTTC. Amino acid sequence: CASSFPPYHPSREQYF.

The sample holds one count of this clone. DNA of the CDR3: TGCAGCGCACAACTGAACCCGTACCGTACCTACAATGAGCAGTTCTTC. It is translated as CSAQLNPYRTYNEQFF. The J gene is TRBJ2-1, the V gene TRBV29-1, with unresolved D. Germline V gives CDR1 SQVTM, CDR2 ANQGSEA. The CDR3 extends over 16 amino acids. Trimming shortened V by 7 bases and J by 2 bases, and 21 bases separated the two germline ends.

The CDR3 here is CAISEGGSGTYEQYF. The CDR3, as DNA: TGTGCCATCAGTGAGGGGGGTAGCGGGACCTACGAGCAGTACTTC. The chain uses TRBV10-3 and TRBJ2-7, with 8 bases identical to TRBD2. CDR3 size: 15 residues. Germline values: CDR1 ENHRY, CDR2 SYGVKD. The ends lost 2 bases at V and 2 bases at J; junction bases unmatched: 5.